This T cell receptor (beta chain) was recorded in a study of blood T cell repertoires in COVID-19. The wider study: Sites across the United States, Italy and Spain contributed samples from acute and convalescent COVID-19.

Using immunoSEQ multiplex PCR, the repertoire was profiled, and TCRdb retains in-frame clones only, with some absent. Here the sample spans about 75,000 clones, almost 90% being singletons. This CDR3 has 15 residues. The germline gives CDR1 SGHRS, CDR2 YFSETQ. V shed 7 bases and J 4 bases; nucleotides not matched to a gene: 9. The source material was peripheral blood. The origin of this receptor is a human donor in a cohort sampled during active COVID-19. The V call is TRBV5-1, the J call TRBJ2-3, with 10 bases aligning to TRBD2. As DNA, the CDR3 is TGCGCCAGCGGGGCTAGCGGGGGTTGGGCAGATACGCAGTATTTT. This gives the protein CASGASGGWADTQYF.